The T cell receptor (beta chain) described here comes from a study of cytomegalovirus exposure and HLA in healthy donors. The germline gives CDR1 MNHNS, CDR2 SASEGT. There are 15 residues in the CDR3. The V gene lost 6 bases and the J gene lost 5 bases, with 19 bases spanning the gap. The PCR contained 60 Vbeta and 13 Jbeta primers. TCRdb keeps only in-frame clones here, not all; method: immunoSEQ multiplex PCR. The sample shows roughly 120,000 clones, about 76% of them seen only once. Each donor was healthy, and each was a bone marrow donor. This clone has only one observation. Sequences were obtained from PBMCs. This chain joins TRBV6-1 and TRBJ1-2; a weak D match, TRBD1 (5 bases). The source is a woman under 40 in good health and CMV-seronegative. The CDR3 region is CASSVRGRASYGYTF. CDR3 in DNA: TGTGCCAGCAGCGTTAGGGGCAGAGCAAGTTATGGCTACACCTTC.